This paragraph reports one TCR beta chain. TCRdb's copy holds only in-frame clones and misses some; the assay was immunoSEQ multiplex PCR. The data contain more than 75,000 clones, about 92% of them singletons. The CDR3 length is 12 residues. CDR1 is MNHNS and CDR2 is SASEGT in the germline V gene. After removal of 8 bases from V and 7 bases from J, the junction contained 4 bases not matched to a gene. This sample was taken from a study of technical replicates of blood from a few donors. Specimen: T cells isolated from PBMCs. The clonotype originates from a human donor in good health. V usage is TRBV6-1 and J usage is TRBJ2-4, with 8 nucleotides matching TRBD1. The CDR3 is CASGQGANIQYF. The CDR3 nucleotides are TGTGCCAGCGGGCAGGGGGCCAACATTCAGTACTTC.